This TCR beta chain was retrieved from a study of T-cell reconstitution after alpha-beta-depleted transplantation in children listed by TCRdb under 2016. As for the study more broadly: Using TCR repertoire profiling, the study quantitatively followed how T-cell immune reconstitution unfolded in children after TCRalphabeta/CD19-depleted allogeneic hematopoietic cell transplantation.

The library was produced with PCR. Sequenced on an Illumina HiSeq 2500. To normalize quantification of the TCRbeta repertoire, the TCR libraries were built with molecular barcoding that relied on unique molecular identifiers. TCRdb reanalyzed the raw reads on its own, using fastp at Q25 for trimming and MiXCR for clone calling, and kept in-frame beta chains. CDR3 protein duplicates are merged, each entry listing the most common genes and DNA. For this sample the table gives 780,000 or so distinct CDR3 sequences, of which 16% were detected only once. The ten largest clonotypes hold approximately 5% of the sample. Interpreted using the paper, the treatment or condition label stands for: allogeneic hematopoietic cell transplantation with graft depleted of TCRalphabeta T cells and CD19 B cells. The children who served as transplant recipients had been given grafts of TCRalphabeta/CD19-depleted allogeneic hematopoietic cells.

Overall study outcomes, separate from this receptor: Over subsequent months, a decline in hyperexpanded clone frequencies was noted, and after one year, T-cell counts and TCRbeta diversity were mostly ascribed to newly produced T cells. In some patients, the high TCRbeta diversity seen at day 60 was put down to recipient T cells and intrathymic progenitors that had survived conditioning. The apparently early alphabetaT-cell count recovery about two months after transplant was reportedly dependent on only several hundred rapidly expanded clones derived from non-depleted graft cells.

The CDR3 runs 17 amino acids, cysteine and phenylalanine included. Of all the DNA, just the CDR3 is kept, 51 bases in frame from base 1. Trimming takes 4 bases off V and 1 base off J; junction bases not matched to a gene: 13. This clonotype has more than one count but fewer than ten. What antigen it recognizes has not been identified. Per-base quality was not reported, and no clone a single base away is much larger than it. This sequence uses TRBV12-3 or TRBV12-4 and TRBJ2-7; 7 junctional bases match TRBD1. This sequence originates from a male patient younger than 18 who had a stem cell transplant for acute lymphoblastic leukemia, so the T cells may come from the graft donor. The specimen comprised PBMCs, mostly from graft donor cells, sampled 360 days after TCRalphabeta/CD19-depleted stem cell transplant. CDR3 protein: CASSSRLGTDRSYEQYF. The DNA sequence follows: TGTGCCAGCAGTTCCCGCCTCGGGACAGATAGATCCTACGAGCAGTACTTC.